This T cell receptor beta chain came from a study of blood T cell repertoires in COVID-19. V was pared by 4 bases and J by 2 bases, with 2 bases of the junction left unmatched. Germline V CDR1 and CDR2: SNHLY, FYNNEI. CDR3 size: 15 residues. Data came from immunoSEQ multiplex PCR; TCRdb stores just in-frame clones and leaves some out. This table has more than 80,000 clones, 82% appearing once. This TCR came from a man between 50 and 59 years old with active or convalescent COVID-19. Specimen: peripheral blood. This chain uses TRBV2 with TRBJ2-2; 9 nucleotides match TRBD2. CDR3 DNA: TGTGCCAGCAGTGGAGCGGGGGGTAACACCGGGGAGCTGTTTTTT. This codes for CASSGAGGNTGELFF.